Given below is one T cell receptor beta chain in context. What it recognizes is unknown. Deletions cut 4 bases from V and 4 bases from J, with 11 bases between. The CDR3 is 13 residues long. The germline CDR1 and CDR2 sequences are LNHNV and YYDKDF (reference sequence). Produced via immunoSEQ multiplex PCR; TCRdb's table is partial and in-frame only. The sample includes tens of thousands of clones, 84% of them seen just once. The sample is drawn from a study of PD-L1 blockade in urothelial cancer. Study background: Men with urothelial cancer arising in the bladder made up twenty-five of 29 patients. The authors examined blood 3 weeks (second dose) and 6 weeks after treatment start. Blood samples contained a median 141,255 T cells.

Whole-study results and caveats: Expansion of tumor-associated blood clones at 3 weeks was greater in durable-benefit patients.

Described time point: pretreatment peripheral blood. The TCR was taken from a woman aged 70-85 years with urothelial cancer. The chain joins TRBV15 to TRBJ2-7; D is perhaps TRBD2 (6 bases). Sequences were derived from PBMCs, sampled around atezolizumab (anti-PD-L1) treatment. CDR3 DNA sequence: TGTGCCACCAGCACGCGGGACTCGTACGAGCAGTACTTC. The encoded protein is CATSTRDSYEQYF.